Listed below are T cell receptor beta chains from one sample, sequenced in a study of blood T cell repertoires in COVID-19. Profiled with immunoSEQ multiplex PCR; TCRdb holds only in-frame clones, not every one. This table holds 140,000 or so clones, approximately 81% found once. The sample taken for sequencing was peripheral blood. These receptors all come from a human donor with acute or convalescent COVID-19. The donor label of this sample is uncertain. The conserved cysteine and the conserved F or W are not part of the CDR3 here. The order of the fields is J gene, D gene, V gene, CDR3 protein. The D gene is left open where the match is weak.

TRBJ2-7 TRBD1 TRBV7-2 ASSVDRTRLYEQY
TRBJ2-5 . TRBV28 ASSPRDTVYQETQY
TRBJ1-1 . TRBV6-5 ASSYSTMNTEAF
TRBJ1-1 TRBD1 TRBV7-9 ASSRQGTLNTEAF
TRBJ1-2 . TRBV7-9 ASRGMGRGTNYGYT
TRBJ1-5 TRBD1 TRBV6-5 ASSYSRDRDYQPQH
TRBJ1-2 TRBD1 TRBV4-1 ASSLIQGPSSNYGYT
TRBJ2-3 TRBD2 TRBV7-2 ASSEPGLAGGPTQY
TRBJ1-4 . TRBV29-1 SAGIRDEKLF
TRBJ2-1 . TRBV7-2 ASSLLPGTINYNEQF
TRBJ2-1 . TRBV3-1/TRBV3-2 ASSQVRQSNEQF
TRBJ2-4 TRBD2 TRBV7-2 ASSLPPRLAGGNIQY